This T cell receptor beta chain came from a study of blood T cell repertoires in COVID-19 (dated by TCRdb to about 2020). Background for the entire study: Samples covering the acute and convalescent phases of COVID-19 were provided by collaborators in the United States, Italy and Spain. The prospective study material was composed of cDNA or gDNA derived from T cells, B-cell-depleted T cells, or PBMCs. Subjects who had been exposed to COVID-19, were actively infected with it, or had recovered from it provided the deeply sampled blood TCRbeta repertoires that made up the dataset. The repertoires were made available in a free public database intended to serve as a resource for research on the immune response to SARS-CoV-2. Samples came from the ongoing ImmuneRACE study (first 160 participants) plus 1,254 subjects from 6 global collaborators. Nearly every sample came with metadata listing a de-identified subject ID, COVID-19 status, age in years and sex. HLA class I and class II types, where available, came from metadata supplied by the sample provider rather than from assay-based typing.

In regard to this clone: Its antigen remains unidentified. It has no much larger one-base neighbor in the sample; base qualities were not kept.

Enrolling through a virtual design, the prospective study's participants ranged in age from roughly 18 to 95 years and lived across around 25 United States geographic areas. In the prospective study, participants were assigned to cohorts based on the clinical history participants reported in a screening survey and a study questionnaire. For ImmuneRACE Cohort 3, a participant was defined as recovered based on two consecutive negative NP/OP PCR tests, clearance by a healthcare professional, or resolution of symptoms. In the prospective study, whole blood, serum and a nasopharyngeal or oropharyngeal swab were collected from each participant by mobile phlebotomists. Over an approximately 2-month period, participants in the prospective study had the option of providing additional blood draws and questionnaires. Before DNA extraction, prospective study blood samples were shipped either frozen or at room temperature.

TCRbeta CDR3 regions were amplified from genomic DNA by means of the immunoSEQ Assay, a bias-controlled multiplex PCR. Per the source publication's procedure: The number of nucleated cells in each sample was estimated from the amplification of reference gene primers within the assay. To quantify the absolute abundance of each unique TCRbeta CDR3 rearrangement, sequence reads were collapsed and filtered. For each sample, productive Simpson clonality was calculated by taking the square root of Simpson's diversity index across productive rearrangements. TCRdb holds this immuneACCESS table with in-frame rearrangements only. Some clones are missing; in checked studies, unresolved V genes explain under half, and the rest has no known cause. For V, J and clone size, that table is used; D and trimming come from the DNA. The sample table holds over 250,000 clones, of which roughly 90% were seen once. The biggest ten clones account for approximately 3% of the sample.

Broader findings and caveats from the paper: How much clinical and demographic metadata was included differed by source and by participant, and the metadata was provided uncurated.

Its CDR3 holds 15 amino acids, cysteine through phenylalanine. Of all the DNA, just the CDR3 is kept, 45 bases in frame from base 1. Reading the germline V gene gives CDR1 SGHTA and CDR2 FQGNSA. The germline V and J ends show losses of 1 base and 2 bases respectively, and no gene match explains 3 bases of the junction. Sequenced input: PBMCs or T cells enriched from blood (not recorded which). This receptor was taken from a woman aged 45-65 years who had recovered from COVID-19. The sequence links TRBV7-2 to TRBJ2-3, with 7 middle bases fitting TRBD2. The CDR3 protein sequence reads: CASSLGAGFTDTQYF. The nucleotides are TGTGCCAGCAGCTTAGGAGCGGGGTTCACAGATACGCAGTATTTT.